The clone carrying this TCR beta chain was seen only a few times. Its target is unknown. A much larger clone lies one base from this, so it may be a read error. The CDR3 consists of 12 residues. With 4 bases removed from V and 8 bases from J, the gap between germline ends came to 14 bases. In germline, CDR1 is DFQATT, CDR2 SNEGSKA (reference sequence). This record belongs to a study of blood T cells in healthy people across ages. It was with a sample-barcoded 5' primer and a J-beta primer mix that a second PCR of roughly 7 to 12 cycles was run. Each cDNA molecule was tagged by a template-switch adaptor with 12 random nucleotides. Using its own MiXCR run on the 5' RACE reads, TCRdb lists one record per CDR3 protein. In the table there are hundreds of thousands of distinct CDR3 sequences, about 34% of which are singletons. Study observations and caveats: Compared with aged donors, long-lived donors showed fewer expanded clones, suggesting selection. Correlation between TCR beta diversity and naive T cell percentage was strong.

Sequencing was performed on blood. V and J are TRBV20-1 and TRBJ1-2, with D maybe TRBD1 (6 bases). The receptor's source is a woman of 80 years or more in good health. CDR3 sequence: CSATEGGRGYTF. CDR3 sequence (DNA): TGCAGTGCTACAGAGGGGGGGCGGGGCTACACCTTC.